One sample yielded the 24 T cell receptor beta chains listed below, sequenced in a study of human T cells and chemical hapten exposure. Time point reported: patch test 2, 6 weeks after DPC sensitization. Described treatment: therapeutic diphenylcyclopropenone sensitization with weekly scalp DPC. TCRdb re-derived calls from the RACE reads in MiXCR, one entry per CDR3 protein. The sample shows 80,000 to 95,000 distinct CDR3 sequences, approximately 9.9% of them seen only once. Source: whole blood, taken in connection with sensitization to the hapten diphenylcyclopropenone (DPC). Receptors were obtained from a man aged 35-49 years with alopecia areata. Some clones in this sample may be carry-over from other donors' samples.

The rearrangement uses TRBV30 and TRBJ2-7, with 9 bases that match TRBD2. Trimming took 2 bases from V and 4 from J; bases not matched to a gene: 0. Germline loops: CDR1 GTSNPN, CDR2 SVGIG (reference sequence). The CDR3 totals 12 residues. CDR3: CAWSTSGYEQYF. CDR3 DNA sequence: TGTGCCTGGAGTACTAGCGGGTACGAGCAGTACTTC.

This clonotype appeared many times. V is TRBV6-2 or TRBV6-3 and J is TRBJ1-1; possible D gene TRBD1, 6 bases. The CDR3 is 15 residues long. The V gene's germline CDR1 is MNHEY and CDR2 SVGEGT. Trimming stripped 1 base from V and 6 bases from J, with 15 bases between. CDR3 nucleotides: TGTGCCAGCAGTTACTTCAGGGGAAGCCACCCTGAAGCTTTCTTT. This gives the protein CASSYFRGSHPEAFF.

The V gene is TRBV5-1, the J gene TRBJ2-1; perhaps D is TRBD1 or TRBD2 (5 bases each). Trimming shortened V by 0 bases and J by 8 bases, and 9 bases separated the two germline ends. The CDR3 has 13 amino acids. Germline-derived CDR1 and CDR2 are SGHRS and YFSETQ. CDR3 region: CASSLDWGYEQFF. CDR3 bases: TGCGCCAGCAGCTTGGATTGGGGGTATGAGCAGTTCTTC.

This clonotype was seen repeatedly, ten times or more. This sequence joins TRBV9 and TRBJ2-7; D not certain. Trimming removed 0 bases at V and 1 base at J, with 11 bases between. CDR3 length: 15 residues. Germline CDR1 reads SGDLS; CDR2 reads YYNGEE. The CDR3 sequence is CASSVGDHTSYEQYV. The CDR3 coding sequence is TGTGCCAGCAGCGTAGGTGACCACACTTCCTACGAGCAGTACGTC.

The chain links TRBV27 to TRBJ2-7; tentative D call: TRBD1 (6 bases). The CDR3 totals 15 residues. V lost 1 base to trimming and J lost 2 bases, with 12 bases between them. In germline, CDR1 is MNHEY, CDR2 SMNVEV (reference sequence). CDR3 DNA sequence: TGTGCCAGCAGTTTATACTTGGGACACCCCTACGAGCAGTACTTC. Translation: CASSLYLGHPYEQYF.

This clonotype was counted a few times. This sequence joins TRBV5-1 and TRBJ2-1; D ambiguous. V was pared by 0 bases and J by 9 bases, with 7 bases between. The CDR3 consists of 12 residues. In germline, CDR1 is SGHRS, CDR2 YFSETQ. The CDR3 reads CASSLASREQFF. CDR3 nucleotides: TGCGCCAGCAGCTTGGCCTCTCGTGAGCAGTTCTTC.

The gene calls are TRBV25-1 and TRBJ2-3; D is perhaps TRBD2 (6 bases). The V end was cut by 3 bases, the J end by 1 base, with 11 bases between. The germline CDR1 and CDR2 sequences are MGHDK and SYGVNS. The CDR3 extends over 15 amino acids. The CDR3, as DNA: TGTGCCAGCAGTGAGTGGCGGGACGGCACAGATACGCAGTATTTT. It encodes CASSEWRDGTDTQYF.

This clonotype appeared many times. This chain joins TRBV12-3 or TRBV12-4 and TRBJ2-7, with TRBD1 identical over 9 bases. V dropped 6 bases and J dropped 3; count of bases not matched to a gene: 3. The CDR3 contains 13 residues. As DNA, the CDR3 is TGTGCCAGCAGACCGGGACAGGGCTACGAGCAGTACTTC. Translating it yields CASRPGQGYEQYF.

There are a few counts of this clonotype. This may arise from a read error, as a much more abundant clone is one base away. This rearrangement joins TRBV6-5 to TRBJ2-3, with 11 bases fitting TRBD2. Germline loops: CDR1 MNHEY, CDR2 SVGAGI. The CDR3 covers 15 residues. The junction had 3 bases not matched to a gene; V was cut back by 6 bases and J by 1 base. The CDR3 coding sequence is TGTGCCAGCAGGGCGGGACTAGCGGGCACAGATACGCAGTATTTT. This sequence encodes CASRAGLAGTDTQYF.

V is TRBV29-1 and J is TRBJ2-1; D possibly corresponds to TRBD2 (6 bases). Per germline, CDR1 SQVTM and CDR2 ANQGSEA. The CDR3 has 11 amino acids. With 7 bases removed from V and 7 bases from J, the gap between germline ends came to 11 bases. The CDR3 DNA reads TGCAGCGCCTGGGGGGAGAATGAGCAGTTCTTC. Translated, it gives CSAWGENEQFF.

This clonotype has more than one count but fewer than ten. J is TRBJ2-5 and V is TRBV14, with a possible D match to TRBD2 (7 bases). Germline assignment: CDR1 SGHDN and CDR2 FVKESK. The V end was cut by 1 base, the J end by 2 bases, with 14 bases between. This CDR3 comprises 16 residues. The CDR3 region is CASSQVGGRGQETQYF. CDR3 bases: TGTGCCAGCAGCCAAGTCGGGGGGCGAGGGCAAGAGACCCAGTACTTC. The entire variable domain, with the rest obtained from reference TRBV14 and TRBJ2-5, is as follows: EAGVTQFPSHSVIEKGQTVTLRCDPISGHDNLYWYRRVMGKEIKFLLHFVKESKQDESGMPNNRFLAERTGGTYSTLKVQPAELEDSGVYFCASSQVGGRGQETQYFGPGTRLLVL.

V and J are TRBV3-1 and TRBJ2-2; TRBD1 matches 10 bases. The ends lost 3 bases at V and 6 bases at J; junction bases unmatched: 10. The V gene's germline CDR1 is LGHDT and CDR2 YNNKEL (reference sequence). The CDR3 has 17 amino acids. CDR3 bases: TGTGCCAGCAGCCATAATATCGGACAGGGGGGGTCCGGGGAGCTGTTTTTT. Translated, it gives CASSHNIGQGGSGELFF.

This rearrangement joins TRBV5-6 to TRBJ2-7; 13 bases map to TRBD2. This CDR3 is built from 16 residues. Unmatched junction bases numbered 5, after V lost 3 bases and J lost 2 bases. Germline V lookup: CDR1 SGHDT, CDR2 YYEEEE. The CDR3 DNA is TGTGCCAGCAGCTCGGGACTAGCGGGACCCCCCTACGAGCAGTACTTC. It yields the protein CASSSGLAGPPYEQYF.

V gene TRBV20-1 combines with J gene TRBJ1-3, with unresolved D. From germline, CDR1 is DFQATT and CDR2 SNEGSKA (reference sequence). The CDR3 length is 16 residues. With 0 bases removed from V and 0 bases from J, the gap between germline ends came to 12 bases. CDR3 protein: CSARDFTLSSGNTIYF. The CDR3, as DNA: TGCAGTGCTAGAGATTTCACTTTGAGCTCTGGAAACACCATATATTTT.

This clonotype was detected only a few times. CDR3 in amino acids: CASSRTSFDNEQFF. CDR3 nucleotides: TGTGCCAGCAGCCGGACTTCCTTTGACAATGAGCAGTTCTTC. The chain is built from TRBV14 and TRBJ2-1; a weak D match, TRBD2 (5 bases). Germline V gene data show CDR1 as SGHDN and CDR2 as FVKESK. Between the trimmed V and J ends, which lost 4 bases and 5 bases, there was a span of 12 bases. The CDR3 has 14 residues.

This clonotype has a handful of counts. The CDR3 DNA follows: TGTGCCAGCAGCCAGGACAGGGTTGAGAATGAGCAGTTCTTC. Its translation is CASSQDRVENEQFF. V usage is TRBV3-1 and J usage is TRBJ2-1; TRBD1 matches 8 bases. V was clipped by 3 bases and J by 7 bases; unmatched bases: 5. CDR1 is LGHDT and CDR2 is YNNKEL in the germline V gene (reference sequence). The CDR3 has 14 residues.

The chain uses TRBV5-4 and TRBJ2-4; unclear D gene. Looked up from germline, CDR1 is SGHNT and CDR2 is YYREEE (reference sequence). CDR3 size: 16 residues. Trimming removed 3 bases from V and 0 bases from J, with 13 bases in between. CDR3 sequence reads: CASSSESPLAKNIQYF. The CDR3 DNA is TGTGCCAGCAGCTCGGAGAGCCCGCTAGCCAAAAACATTCAGTACTTC.

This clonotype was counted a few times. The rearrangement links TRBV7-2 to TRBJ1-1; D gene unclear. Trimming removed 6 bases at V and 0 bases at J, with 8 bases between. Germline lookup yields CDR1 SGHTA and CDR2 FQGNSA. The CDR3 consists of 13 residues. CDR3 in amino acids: CASSPQVNTEAFF. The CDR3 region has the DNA TGTGCCAGCAGTCCGCAAGTGAACACTGAAGCTTTCTTT.

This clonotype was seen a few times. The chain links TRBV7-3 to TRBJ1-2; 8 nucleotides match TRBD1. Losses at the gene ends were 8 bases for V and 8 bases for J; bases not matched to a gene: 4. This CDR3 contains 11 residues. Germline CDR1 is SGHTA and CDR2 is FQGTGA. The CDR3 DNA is TGTGCCAGCCAGGGGGCGGGAGGCTACACCTTC. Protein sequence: CASQGAGGYTF.

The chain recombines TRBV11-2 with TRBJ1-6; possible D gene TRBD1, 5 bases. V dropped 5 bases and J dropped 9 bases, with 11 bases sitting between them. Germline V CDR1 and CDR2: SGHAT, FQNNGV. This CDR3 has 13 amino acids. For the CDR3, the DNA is TGTGCCAGCAGCGCCGACAGCATTTCACCCCTCCACTTT. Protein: CASSADSISPLHF.

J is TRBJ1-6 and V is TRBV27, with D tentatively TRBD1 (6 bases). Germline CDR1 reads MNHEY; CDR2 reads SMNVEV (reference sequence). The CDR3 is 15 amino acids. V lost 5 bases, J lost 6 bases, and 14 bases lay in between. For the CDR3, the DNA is TGTGCCAGCAGTCTTACACAGGGAATTAATTCACCCCTCCACTTT. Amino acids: CASSLTQGINSPLHF.

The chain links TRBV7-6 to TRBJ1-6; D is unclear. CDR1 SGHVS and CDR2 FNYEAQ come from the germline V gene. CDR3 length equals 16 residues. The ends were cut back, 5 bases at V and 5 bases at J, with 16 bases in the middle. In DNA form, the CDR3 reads TGTGCCAGCAGCCCCGCCCGGCTCGACAATAATTCACCCCTCCACTTT. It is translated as CASSPARLDNNSPLHF.

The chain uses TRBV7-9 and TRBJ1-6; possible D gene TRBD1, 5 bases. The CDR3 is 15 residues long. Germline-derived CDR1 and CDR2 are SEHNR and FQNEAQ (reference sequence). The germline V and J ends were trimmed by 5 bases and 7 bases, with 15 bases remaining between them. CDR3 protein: CASSLYGDGNSPLHF. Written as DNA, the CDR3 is TGTGCCAGCAGCCTATATGGGGACGGAAATTCACCCCTCCACTTT.

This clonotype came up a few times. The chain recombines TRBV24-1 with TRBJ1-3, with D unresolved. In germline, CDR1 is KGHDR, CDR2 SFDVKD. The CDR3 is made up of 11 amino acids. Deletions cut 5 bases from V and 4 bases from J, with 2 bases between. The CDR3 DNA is TGTGCCACCAGTGCGGGAAACACCATATATTTT. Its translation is CATSAGNTIYF.